The present entry profiles one T cell receptor (beta chain) with its context. Its antigen remains unknown. Germline CDR1 and CDR2: SGHRS and YFSETQ. The CDR3 extends over 13 amino acids. The V gene lost 4 bases and the J gene lost 0 bases, with 7 bases spanning the gap. The sample comes from a study of Ad26.COV2.S vaccination and SARS-CoV-2 variants. Whole-study findings and limits: Vaccine and placebo recipients had similar non-spike TCR breadth. Total T cell responses were possibly underestimated by TCR breadth and depth analyses.

Libraries were prepared by immunoSEQ multiplex PCR; TCRdb keeps only in-frame clonotypes and omits some of them. Of just over 350,000 clones listed, about 90% are singletons. The clonotype originates from a human donor who had recovered from COVID-19. The sample consisted of peripheral blood, taken after recovery from COVID-19. The chain links TRBV5-1 to TRBJ1-1; D gene uncertain. CDR3 residues: CASSEGLNTEAFF. In DNA form, the CDR3 reads TGCGCCAGCAGCGAAGGATTGAACACTGAAGCTTTCTTT.